This T cell receptor beta chain was recovered during a study of shared clonotypes between healthy human individuals. A deep-level run was used for the assay. The table came from immunoSEQ multiplex PCR; TCRdb's copy has only in-frame clones and leaves some out. The sample records some 480,000 clones, around three quarters being singletons. Sequenced material: PBMCs. This receptor was identified in a woman aged 40 to 50 in good health. Some clones in this sample may be carry-over from other donors' samples.

CDR3: CASSFMTSPNEQFF. DNA of the CDR3: TGCGCCAGCAGCTTCATGACTAGCCCTAATGAGCAGTTCTTC. The gene calls are TRBV5-1 and TRBJ2-1, with 7 bases matching TRBD2. CDR3 size: 14 residues. V trimming: 2 bases; J trimming: 7 bases; junction bases outside the gene matches: 6. Germline CDR1 SGHRS, CDR2 YFSETQ.